This is a list of T cell receptor beta chains from one sample in a study of control samples from healthy donors and cancer patients. The table came from immunoSEQ multiplex PCR; TCRdb's copy has only in-frame clones and leaves some out. The sample holds about 200,000 clones. Sequencing was carried out using blood. The receptors come from a woman aged 25-40 years in good health. Both conserved end residues are trimmed from each CDR3.

CDR3,length,V
ASSQVGTRPYPYEQY,15,TRBV4-1
ASSEYYTGELF,11,TRBV25-1
ASSIQSNTEAF,11,TRBV19
AISESTRNRNTEAF,14,TRBV10-3
ATSRDVNAGVYTGELF,16,TRBV15
ASSFRDRVNTEAF,13,TRBV5-6
ASSPGTGGVGQPQH,14,TRBV28
ASSIWSGRDQPQH,13,TRBV19
ASSLDPDTQY,10,TRBV5-6
ASRGVAGNTIY,11,TRBV27
ASRRTGREKLF,11,TRBV28
ASSPPRQGITYNEQF,15,TRBV28
ASSGVGEETQY,11,TRBV5-8
AIMASGVDTQY,11,TRBV10-3
ASSSPGQGAGDTEAF,15,TRBV5-1
ASREGTEAEAF,11,TRBV5-4
ASNNWENTEAF,11,TRBV19
ASSESKGVEAF,11,TRBV10-1
ASLTSTGSYEQY,12,TRBV28
ASSLGNTASNYGYT,14,TRBV5-1
ASSQERGEGPITEAF,15,TRBV3-1/TRBV3-2
ASSPTGAGGFYNEQF,15,TRBV5-1
ASSRTGVSPLH,11,TRBV12-3/TRBV12-4
ASSQDSGTGLLNYGYT,16,TRBV4-3